This is a list of T cell receptor beta chains from one sample in a study of vaccination and CD4 T cells after COVID-19. TCRdb analysed the PCR reads with MiXCR anew, one entry per CDR3 protein. The profile shows roughly 2,700 distinct CDR3 sequences, about 30% of them singletons. The antigens for these receptors are not known. Source material: CD4+ T cells from blood, cultured in vitro. All receptors come from a human donor who had recovered from COVID-19. Each CDR3 is given with its conserved first and last residue. D genes are given only for firm matches. Clone size appears in some rows only: once, few, many, or a class for an expanded clone.

d_gene | j_gene | v_gene | abundance | CDR3nt | CDR3aa
- | TRBJ2-3 | TRBV20-1 | - | TGCAGTGCTAGGGACGGGGCGGATCGGACAGATACGCAGTATTTT | CSARDGADRTDTQYF
TRBD1 | TRBJ2-2 | TRBV11-3 | - | TGTGCCAGCAGCCCAGGGGGCCCCGGGGAGCTGTTTTTT | CASSPGGPGELFF
- | TRBJ1-2 | TRBV20-1 | medium-sized | TGCAGTGCTAGTAAAGGACGAGACTATGGCTACACCTTC | CSASKGRDYGYTF
- | TRBJ1-1 | TRBV7-9 | few | TGTGCCAGCAGCTTAGTTTGGACACTGAACACTGAAGCTTTCTTT | CASSLVWTLNTEAFF
- | TRBJ1-2 | TRBV6-5 | - | TGTGCCAGCAGTTACGGGACATGGGGTGGTGGCTACACCTTC | CASSYGTWGGGYTF
- | TRBJ1-6 | TRBV7-2 | - | TGTGCCAGCAGCTTGGTCTCCCAGGGCCCAAATTCACCCCTCCACTTT | CASSLVSQGPNSPLHF
- | TRBJ2-7 | TRBV11-2 | - | TGTGCCAGCAGCTTAGGGGTCGGGGGCTTTTCCTACGAGCAGTACTTC | CASSLGVGGFSYEQYF
TRBD1 | TRBJ2-1 | TRBV9 | - | TGTGCCAGCAGCCCCCGGGACAGGGAGACGATTGAGCAGTTCTTC | CASSPRDRETIEQFF
- | TRBJ1-1 | TRBV11-1 | - | TGTGCCAGCAGCTTAAGGGCGGGGAACACTGAAGCTTTCTTT | CASSLRAGNTEAFF
TRBD1 | TRBJ2-1 | TRBV11-2 | - | TGTGCCAGCATGAGGGACAGGGGTCATTACAATGAGCAGTTCTTC | CASMRDRGHYNEQFF
TRBD2 | TRBJ2-3 | TRBV12-3/TRBV12-4 | - | TGTGCCAGCAGTTACGGACTAGCGGGGGGAAGGGATACGCAGTATTTT | CASSYGLAGGRDTQYF
- | TRBJ2-7 | TRBV2 | - | TGTGCCAGCAACCGACAGTACGGGCTTTCCGAGCAGTACTTC | CASNRQYGLSEQYF
- | TRBJ1-2 | TRBV14 | few | TGTGCCAGCAGCCCGACGGGACCACCACGCTACACCTTC | CASSPTGPPRYTF
- | TRBJ1-1 | TRBV20-1 | few | TGCAGTGCTGGCCGGCAACCGAACACTGAAGCTTTCTTT | CSAGRQPNTEAFF
- | TRBJ2-3 | TRBV20-1 | few | TGCAGTGCTTCCCAGGGATCTAGCACAGATACGCAGTATTTT | CSASQGSSTDTQYF
TRBD1 | TRBJ1-2 | TRBV19 | medium-sized | TGTGCCACCTCGGACAGGGGGCTTTCTAACTATGGCTACACCTTC | CATSDRGLSNYGYTF
- | TRBJ1-6 | TRBV5-4 | - | TGTGCCAGCAGCCTGGAAGGGGGAGTGCCCCTCCACTTT | CASSLEGGVPLHF
TRBD2 | TRBJ2-5 | TRBV30 | - | TGTGCCTGGACTACGGGACTAGTGGAGACCCAGTACTTC | CAWTTGLVETQYF
TRBD2 | TRBJ2-5 | TRBV20-1 | medium-sized | TGCAGTGCTAGAGGGTCTAGCGGGGGGGTGCGGACCCAGTACTTC | CSARGSSGGVRTQYF
- | TRBJ1-1 | TRBV30 | - | TGTGCCTGGAGCGCCCACCCGAACACTGAAGCTTTCTTT | CAWSAHPNTEAFF
- | TRBJ2-3 | TRBV21-1 | few | TGTGCCAGCAGCAAAAAGCGACTCCCAAGGTTCCGCACAGATACGCAGTATTTT | CASSKKRLPRFRTDTQYF
TRBD2 | TRBJ2-3 | TRBV20-1 | few | TGCAGTGCGTTAGACAGCGGGGGGATCACAGATACGCAGTATTTT | CSALDSGGITDTQYF
- | TRBJ2-7 | TRBV5-5 | once | TGTGCCAGCAGCTTGGGAGGCGCACAGGGATCCTACGAGCAGTACTTC | CASSLGGAQGSYEQYF
- | TRBJ1-5 | TRBV6-1 | - | TGTGCCAGCAGAAGGGCAGGGAATCAGCCCCAGCATTTT | CASRRAGNQPQHF
TRBD2 | TRBJ2-3 | TRBV6-1 | medium-sized | TGTGCCAGCAGTAAGACTAGCGGACTCCCCGCAGATACGCAGTATTTT | CASSKTSGLPADTQYF
- | TRBJ1-2 | TRBV20-1 | medium-sized | TGCAGTGCTTGGAGCTATGGCTACACCTTC | CSAWSYGYTF
TRBD1 | TRBJ1-2 | TRBV6-1 | few | TGTGCCAGCAGTCCCGTGGGGCAGGGGGGAGGCTACACCTTC | CASSPVGQGGGYTF
- | TRBJ1-6 | TRBV7-6 | - | TGTGCCAGCAGCTTATCCAGACCTATCTATAATTCACCCCTCCACTTT | CASSLSRPIYNSPLHF
TRBD1 | TRBJ1-1 | TRBV6-2/TRBV6-3 | few | TGTGCCATCCAGGACAGGGGGGGAACTGAAGCTTTCTTT | CAIQDRGGTEAFF
- | TRBJ2-7 | TRBV12-3/TRBV12-4 | - | TGTGCCAGCAGTTTGAAGGCCGGGGACTACGAGCAGTACTTC | CASSLKAGDYEQYF
TRBD2 | TRBJ2-3 | TRBV12-3/TRBV12-4 | - | TGTGCCAGCAGAGCGGGGGCCCCAAATACGCAGTATTTT | CASRAGAPNTQYF
TRBD2 | TRBJ2-3 | TRBV6-1 | - | TGTGCCAGCGTAGGGAGAAAAGCGGGGGGGATCACAGATACGCAGTATTTT | CASVGRKAGGITDTQYF
- | TRBJ1-2 | TRBV30 | few | TGTGCCTGGAGTGAGTCCTATGGCTACACCTTC | CAWSESYGYTF
- | TRBJ1-1 | TRBV7-9 | few | TGTGCCAGCAGCTTCTTGACAGGCCCGAGCACTGAAGCTTTCTTT | CASSFLTGPSTEAFF
- | TRBJ1-2 | TRBV6-1 | - | TGTGCCAGCAGTGAGGGCAGTCTCCCCTACACCTTC | CASSEGSLPYTF
- | TRBJ2-3 | TRBV20-1 | few | TGCAGTGCTGGCCAAGCGGACGTGGGCCCAGATACGCAGTATTTT | CSAGQADVGPDTQYF
- | TRBJ1-1 | TRBV30 | - | TGTGCCTGGAAGGAGGGAATGAACACTGAAGCTTTCTTT | CAWKEGMNTEAFF
- | TRBJ1-1 | TRBV6-5 | large | TGTGCCAGCAGTTACCGACGCGGGACTGAAGCTTTCTTT | CASSYRRGTEAFF
- | TRBJ1-2 | TRBV7-9 | few | TGTGCCAGCACTCGGGGGCCTGGAAGCTATGGCTACACCTTC | CASTRGPGSYGYTF
- | TRBJ1-1 | TRBV18 | few | TGTGCCAGCTCACCAGCCAGGGCCACAGGAGGAGCTTTCTTT | CASSPARATGGAFF